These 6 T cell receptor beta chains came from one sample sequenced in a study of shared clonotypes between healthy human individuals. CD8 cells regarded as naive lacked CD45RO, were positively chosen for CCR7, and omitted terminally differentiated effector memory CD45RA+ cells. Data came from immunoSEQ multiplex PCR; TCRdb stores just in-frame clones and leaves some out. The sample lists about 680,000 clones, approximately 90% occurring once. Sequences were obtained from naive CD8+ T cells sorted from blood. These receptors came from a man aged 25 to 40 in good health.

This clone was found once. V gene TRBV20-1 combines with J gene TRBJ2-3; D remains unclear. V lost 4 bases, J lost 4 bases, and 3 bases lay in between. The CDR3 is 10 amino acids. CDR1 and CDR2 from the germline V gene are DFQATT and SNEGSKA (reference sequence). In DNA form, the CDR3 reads TGCAGTGCTATGTCAGATACGCAGTATTTT. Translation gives CSAMSDTQYF.

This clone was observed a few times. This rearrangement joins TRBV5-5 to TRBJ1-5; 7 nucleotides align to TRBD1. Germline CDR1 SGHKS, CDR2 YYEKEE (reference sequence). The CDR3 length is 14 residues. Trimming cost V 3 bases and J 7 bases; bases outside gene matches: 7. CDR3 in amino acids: CASSWRQGAQPQHF. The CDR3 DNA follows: TGTGCCAGCAGCTGGAGACAGGGCGCACAGCCCCAGCATTTT.

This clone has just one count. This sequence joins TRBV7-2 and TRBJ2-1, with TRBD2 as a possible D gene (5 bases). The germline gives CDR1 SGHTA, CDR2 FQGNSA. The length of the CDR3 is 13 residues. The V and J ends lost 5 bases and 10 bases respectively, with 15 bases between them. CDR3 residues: CASSPTGVGEQFF. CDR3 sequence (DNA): TGTGCCAGCAGCCCCACCGGGGTAGGAGAGCAGTTCTTC.

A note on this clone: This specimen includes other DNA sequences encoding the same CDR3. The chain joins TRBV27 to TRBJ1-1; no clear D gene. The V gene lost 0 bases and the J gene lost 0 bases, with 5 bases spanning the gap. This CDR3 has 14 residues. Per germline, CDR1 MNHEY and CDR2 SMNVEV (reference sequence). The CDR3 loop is CASSLSRVNTEAFF. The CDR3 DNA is TGTGCCAGCAGTTTATCGCGAGTGAACACTGAAGCTTTCTTT.

This CDR3 is CASRPFWARNTQYF. CDR3 nucleotides: TGTGCCAGCAGGCCCTTTTGGGCTAGGAATACGCAGTATTTT. This chain joins TRBV6-5 and TRBJ2-3; D unclear. CDR3 size: 14 residues. V lost 6 bases, J lost 7 bases, and 17 bases lay in between. The germline CDR1 and CDR2 sequences are MNHEY and SVGAGI.

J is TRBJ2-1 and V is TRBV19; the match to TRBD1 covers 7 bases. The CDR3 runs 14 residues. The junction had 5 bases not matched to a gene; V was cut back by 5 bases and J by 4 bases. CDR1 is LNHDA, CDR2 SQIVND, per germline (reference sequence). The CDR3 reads CASSLTGNYNEQFF. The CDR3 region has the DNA TGTGCCAGTAGTTTGACAGGGAATTACAATGAGCAGTTCTTC.